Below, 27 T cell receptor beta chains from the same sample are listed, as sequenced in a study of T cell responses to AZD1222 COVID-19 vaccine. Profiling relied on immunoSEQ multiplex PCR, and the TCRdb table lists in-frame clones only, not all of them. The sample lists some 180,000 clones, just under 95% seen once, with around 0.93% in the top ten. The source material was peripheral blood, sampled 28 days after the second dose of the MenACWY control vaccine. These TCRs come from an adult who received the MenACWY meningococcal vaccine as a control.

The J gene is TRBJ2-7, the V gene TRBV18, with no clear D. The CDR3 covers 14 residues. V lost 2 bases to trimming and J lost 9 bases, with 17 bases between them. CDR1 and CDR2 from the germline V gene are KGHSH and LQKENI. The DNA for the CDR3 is TGTGCCAGCTCACCAGACTTGGATATTCTTAGGCAGTACTTC. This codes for CASSPDLDILRQYF.

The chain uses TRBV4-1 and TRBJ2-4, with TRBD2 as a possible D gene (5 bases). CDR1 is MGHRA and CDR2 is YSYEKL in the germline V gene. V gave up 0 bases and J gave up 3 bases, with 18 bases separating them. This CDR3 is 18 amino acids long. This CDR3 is CASSQEGRRTVGKNIQYF. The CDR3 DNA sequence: TGCGCCAGCAGCCAAGAAGGACGGAGGACCGTAGGCAAAAACATTCAGTACTTC.

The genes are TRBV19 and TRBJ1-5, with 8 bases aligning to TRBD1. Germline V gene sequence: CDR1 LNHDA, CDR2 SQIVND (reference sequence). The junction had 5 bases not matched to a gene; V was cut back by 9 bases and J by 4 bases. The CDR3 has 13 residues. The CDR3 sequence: CASRQGRNQPQHF. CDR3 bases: TGTGCCAGCCGACAGGGGAGAAATCAGCCCCAGCATTTT.

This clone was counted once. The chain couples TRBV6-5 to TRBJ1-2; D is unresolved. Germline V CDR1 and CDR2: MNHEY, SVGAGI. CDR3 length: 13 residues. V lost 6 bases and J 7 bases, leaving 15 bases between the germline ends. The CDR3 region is CASRRSGNSGYTF. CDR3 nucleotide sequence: TGTGCCAGCAGAAGAAGCGGAAATTCTGGCTACACCTTC.

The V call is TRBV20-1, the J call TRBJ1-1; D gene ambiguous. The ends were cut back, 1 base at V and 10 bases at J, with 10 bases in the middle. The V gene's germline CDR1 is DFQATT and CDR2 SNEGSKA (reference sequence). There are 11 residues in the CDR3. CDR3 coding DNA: TGCAGTGCTAGAGTAGTGGGTAGAGCTTTCTTT. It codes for CSARVVGRAFF.

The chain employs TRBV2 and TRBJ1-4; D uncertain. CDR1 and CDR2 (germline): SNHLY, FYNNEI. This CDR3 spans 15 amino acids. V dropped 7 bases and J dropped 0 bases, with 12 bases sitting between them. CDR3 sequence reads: CASTRSDSTNEKLFF. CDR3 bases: TGTGCCAGCACTCGGTCGGACTCAACTAATGAAAAACTGTTTTTT.

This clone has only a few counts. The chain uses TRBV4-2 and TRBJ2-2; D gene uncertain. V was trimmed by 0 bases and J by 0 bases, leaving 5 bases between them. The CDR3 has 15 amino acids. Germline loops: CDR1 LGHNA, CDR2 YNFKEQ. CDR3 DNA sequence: TGTGCCAGCAGCCAAGATGACTCGAACACCGGGGAGCTGTTTTTT. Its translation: CASSQDDSNTGELFF.

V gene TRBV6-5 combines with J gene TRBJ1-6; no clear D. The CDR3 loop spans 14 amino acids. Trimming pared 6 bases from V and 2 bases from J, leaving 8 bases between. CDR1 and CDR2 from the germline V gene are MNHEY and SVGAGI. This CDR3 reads CASRTSTYNSPLHF. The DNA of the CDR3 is TGTGCCAGCAGAACGTCGACCTATAATTCACCCCTCCACTTT.

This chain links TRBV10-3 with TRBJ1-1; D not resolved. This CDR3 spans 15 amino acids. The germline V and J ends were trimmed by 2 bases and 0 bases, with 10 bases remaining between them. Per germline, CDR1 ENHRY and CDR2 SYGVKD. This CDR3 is CAISETGGMNTEAFF. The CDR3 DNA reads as TGTGCCATCAGTGAGACCGGTGGAATGAACACTGAAGCTTTCTTT.

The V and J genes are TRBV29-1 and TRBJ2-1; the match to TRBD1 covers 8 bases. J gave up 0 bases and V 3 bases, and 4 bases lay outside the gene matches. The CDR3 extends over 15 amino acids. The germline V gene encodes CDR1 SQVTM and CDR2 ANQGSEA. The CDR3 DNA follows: TGCAGCGTTGAGGACAGGGCGCGCTCCTACAATGAGCAGTTCTTC. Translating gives CSVEDRARSYNEQFF.

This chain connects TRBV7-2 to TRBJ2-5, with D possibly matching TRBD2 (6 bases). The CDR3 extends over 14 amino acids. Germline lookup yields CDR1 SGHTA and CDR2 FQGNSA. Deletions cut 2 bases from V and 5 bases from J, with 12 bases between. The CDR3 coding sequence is TGTGCCAGCAGCTTACCCGGACTATTGGAGACCCAGTACTTC. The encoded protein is CASSLPGLLETQYF.

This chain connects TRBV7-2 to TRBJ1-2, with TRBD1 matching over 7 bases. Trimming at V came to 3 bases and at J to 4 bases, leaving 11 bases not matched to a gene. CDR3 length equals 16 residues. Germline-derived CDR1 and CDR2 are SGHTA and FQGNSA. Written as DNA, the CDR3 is TGTGCCAGCAGCTTTTACTATACAGGGGATACCTATGGCTACACCTTC. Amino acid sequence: CASSFYYTGDTYGYTF. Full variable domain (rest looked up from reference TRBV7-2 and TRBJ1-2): GAGVSQSPSNKVTEKGKDVELRCDPISGHTALYWYRQSLGQGLEFLIYFQGNSAPDKSGLPSDRFSAERTGGSVSTLTIQRTQQEDSAVYLCASSFYYTGDTYGYTFGSGTRLTVV.

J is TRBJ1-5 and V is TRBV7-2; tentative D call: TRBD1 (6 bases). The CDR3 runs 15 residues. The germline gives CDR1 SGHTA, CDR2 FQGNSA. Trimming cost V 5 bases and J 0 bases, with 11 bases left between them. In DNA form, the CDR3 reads TGTGCCAGCAGCAGCGGACAGTATAGCAATCAGCCCCAGCATTTT. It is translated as CASSSGQYSNQPQHF.

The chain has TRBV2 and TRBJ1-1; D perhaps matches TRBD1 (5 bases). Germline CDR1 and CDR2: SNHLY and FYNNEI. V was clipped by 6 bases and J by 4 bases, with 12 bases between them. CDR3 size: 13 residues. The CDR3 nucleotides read TGTGCCAGCAGGGACCAGGGTGGCACTGAAGCTTTCTTT. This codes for CASRDQGGTEAFF.

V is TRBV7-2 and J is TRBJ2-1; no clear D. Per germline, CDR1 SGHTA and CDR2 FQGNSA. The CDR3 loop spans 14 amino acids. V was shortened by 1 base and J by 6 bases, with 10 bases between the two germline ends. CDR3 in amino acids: CASSLEHQPNEQFF. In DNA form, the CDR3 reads TGTGCCAGCAGCTTAGAACACCAACCCAATGAGCAGTTCTTC.

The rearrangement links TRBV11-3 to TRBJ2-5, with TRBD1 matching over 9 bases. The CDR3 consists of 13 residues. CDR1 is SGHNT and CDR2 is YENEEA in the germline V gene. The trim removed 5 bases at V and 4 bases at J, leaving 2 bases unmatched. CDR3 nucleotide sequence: TGTGCCAGCAGCCCGGACAGGGGAGAGACCCAGTACTTC. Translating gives CASSPDRGETQYF.

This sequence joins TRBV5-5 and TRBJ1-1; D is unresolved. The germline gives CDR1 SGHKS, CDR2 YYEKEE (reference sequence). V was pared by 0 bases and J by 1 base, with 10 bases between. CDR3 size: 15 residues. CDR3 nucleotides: TGTGCCAGCAGCTTGGACTTTGTAGGGAACACTGAAGCTTTCTTT. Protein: CASSLDFVGNTEAFF.

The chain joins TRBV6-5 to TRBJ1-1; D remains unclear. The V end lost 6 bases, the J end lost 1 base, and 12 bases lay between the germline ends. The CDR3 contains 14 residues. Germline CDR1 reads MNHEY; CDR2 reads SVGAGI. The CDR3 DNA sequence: TGTGCCAGCAGCCTCCTTTACGGGAACACTGAAGCTTTCTTT. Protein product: CASSLLYGNTEAFF.

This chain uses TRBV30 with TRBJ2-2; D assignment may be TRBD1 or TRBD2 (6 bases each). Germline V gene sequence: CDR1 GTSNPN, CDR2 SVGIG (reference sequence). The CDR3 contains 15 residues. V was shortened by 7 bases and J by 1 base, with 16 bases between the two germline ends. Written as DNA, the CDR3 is TGTGCCTCTCCCCCGGGGGCTGGGAACACCGGGGAGCTGTTTTTT. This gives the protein CASPPGAGNTGELFF.

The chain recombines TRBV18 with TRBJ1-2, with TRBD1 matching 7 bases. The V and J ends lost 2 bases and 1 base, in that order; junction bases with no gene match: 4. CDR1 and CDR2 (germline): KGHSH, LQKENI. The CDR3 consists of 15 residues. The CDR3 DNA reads TGTGCCAGCTCACCAGAGACAGGGAATAACTATGGCTACACCTTC. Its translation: CASSPETGNNYGYTF.

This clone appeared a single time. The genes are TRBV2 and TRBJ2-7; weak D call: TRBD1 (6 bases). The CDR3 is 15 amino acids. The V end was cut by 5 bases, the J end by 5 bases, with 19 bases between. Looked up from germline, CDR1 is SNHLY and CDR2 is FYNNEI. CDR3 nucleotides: TGTGCCAGCAGTCTTACAGGGATAACAGGGAACGAGCAGTACTTC. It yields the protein CASSLTGITGNEQYF. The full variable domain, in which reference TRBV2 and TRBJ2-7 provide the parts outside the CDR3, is EPEVTQTPSHQVTQMGQEVILRCVPISNHLYFYWYRQILGQKVEFLVSFYNNEISEKSEIFDDQFSVERPDGSNFTLKIRSTKLEDSAMYFCASSLTGITGNEQYFGPGTRLTVT.

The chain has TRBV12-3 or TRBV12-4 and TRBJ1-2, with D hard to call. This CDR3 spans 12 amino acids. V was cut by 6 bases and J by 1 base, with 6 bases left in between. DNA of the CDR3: TGTGCCAGCAGCCCCATTAACTATGGCTACACCTTC. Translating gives CASSPINYGYTF.

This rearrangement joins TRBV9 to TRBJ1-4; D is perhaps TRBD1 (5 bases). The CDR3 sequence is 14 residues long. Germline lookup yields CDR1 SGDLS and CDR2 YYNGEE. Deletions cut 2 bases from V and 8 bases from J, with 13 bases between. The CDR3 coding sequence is TGTGCCAGCAGCGTCGATCAGGGCTGGGAAAAACTGTTTTTT. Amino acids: CASSVDQGWEKLFF.

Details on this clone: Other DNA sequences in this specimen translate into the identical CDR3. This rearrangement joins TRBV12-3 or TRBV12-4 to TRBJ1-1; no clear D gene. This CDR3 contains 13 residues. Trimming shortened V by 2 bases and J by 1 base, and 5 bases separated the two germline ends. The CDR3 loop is CASSLRGNTEAFF. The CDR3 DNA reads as TGTGCCAGCAGTTTACGGGGGAACACTGAAGCTTTCTTT.

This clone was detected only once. The CDR3 DNA sequence: TGTGCCAGCTCACCCCCCCGGGGAGGCGACGGCCACTATGGCTACACCTTC. As protein: CASSPPRGGDGHYGYTF. The J gene is TRBJ1-2, the V gene TRBV18; D gene unclear. The CDR3 extends over 17 amino acids. Trimming removed 3 bases at V and 3 bases at J, with 20 bases between. Germline assignment: CDR1 KGHSH and CDR2 LQKENI.

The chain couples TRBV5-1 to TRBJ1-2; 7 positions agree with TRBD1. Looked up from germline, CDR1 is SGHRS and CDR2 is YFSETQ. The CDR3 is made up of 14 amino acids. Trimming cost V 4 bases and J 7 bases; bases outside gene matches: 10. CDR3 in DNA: TGCGCCAGCAGCGGGACAGAGTCCCGCCGTGGCTACACCTTC. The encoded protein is CASSGTESRRGYTF.

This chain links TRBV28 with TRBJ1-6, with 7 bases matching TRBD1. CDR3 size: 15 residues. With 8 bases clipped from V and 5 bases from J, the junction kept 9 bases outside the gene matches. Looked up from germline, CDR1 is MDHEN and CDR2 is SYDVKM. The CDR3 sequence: CASLKGGQNNSPLHF. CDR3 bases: TGTGCCAGCCTCAAAGGGGGACAGAATAATTCACCCCTCCACTTT.